The rows below give T cell receptor beta chains drawn from one sample of a study of T cells expressing NK-cell markers. TCRdb reprocessed the 5' RACE reads and keeps a single row for each CDR3 protein, giving no DNA. The repertoire table contains roughly 150,000 distinct CDR3 sequences. Sequencing was done on a sample of blood T cells: a sorted CD56 or NKG2C T cell subset, CD4+ or CD8+ T cells, or bulk PBMC T cells (not recorded which). These receptors were taken from a woman aged 18 to 75 in good health. Each CDR3 is given with its conserved first and last residue.

v_gene: TRBV20-1; j_gene: TRBJ2-1; CDR3aa: CSARPGQGGYNEQFF
v_gene: TRBV12-3/TRBV12-4; j_gene: TRBJ2-1; CDR3aa: CATSNYNEQFF
v_gene: TRBV7-3; j_gene: TRBJ1-1; CDR3aa: CASSSQRGQGKTFF
v_gene: TRBV20-1; j_gene: TRBJ2-1; CDR3aa: CSATTGLAGTYNEQFF
v_gene: TRBV29-1; j_gene: TRBJ2-1; CDR3aa: CSDRAMNNEQFF
v_gene: TRBV12-3/TRBV12-4; j_gene: TRBJ1-6; CDR3aa: CASSFDLDNSPLHF
v_gene: TRBV3-1; j_gene: TRBJ1-4; CDR3aa: CASRSGTGEEKLFF
v_gene: TRBV6-5; j_gene: TRBJ1-1; CDR3aa: CASSPGDAEAFF
v_gene: TRBV6-1; j_gene: TRBJ2-3; CDR3aa: CASRDTSTDTQYF
v_gene: TRBV12-3/TRBV12-4; j_gene: TRBJ2-1; CDR3aa: CASSPGSSGPSYNEQFF
v_gene: TRBV29-1; j_gene: TRBJ2-3; CDR3aa: CSVGRGADTQYF
v_gene: TRBV2; j_gene: TRBJ2-7; CDR3aa: CASHYSSYEQYF
v_gene: TRBV7-2; j_gene: TRBJ2-5; CDR3aa: CASCPRGGGAETQYF
v_gene: TRBV12-3/TRBV12-4; j_gene: TRBJ2-2; CDR3aa: CASSPGRRGELFF
v_gene: TRBV5-1; j_gene: TRBJ1-1; CDR3aa: CASSWGTGGQTEAFF
v_gene: TRBV30; j_gene: TRBJ2-1; CDR3aa: CAWSVGLADEQFF